This T cell receptor (beta chain) was identified during a study of metastatic and nonmetastatic thyroid tumors (dated by TCRdb to the early 2020s). About the study as a whole: Repertoires from peripheral blood and from tumor or nodule tissue samples of malignant and benign thyroid patients were compared.

Overall study outcomes, separate from this receptor: In both blood and tumor samples, TCR beta diversity was reported to be significantly higher in malignant tumors than in benign nodules.

Reading the germline V gene (reference sequence) gives CDR1 LNHNV and CDR2 YYDKDF. Reading from cysteine to phenylalanine, the CDR3 counts 18 amino acids. Only CDR3 DNA remains: 54 bases, in frame from the first base. V is trimmed back by 1 base and J by 1 base, and the junction contains 8 bases that no gene match accounts for. No treatment had been received by any patient before thyroid surgery. Patient clinical samples collected from about 2012 to 2019 were retrospectively analysed using T-cell receptor beta sequencing. This clone was observed many times. Its antigen specificity is not known. Base qualities are missing; no much larger clone stands one base away. Receptors were amplified or captured by PCR. The instrument given in TCRdb is Illumina HiSeq 4000. High-throughput sequencing was used to profile the TCR beta-chain CDR3 region of every patient. On the authors' methods: Drawing on CDR3 differences between clinicopathological groups, the researchers built a classifier meant to tell apart patients with distant-metastatic papillary thyroid cancer. The Shannon index was used to measure repertoire diversity, and the Morisita-Horn index was used to measure how similar tumor and blood repertoires were. TCRdb reprocessing: public reads trimmed at Q25 with fastp, clones called with MiXCR, in-frame beta chains kept. The V and J calls were not made by the authors but by TCRdb's processing. This sample gives about 59,000 clones in total; around 16% of them show up just once. The ten largest clones take up over 9% of the sample.

The receptor was derived from a male donor with papillary thyroid cancer or a benign thyroid nodule (not recorded which). Some clones in this sample may be carry-over from other donors' samples. The specimen sequenced was blood. The chain couples TRBV15 to TRBJ1-5, with TRBD1 matching 9 junction bases. DNA sequence: TGTGCCACCAGCAGAGGGGACAGGGTGGGGTACAGCAATCAGCCCCAGCATTTT. This yields the protein CATSRGDRVGYSNQPQHF.